A single sample gave rise to the 28 T cell receptor beta chains below, sequenced in a study of Graves' ophthalmopathy and Graves' hyperthyroidism. Amplifying from RNA transcripts, the study obtained TCR beta CDR3 regions. The first round was an RT-PCR with HTBI primers, and the second round was a multiplex PCR. One entry per CDR3 protein results from TCRdb running MiXCR on the multiplex PCR reads. In the table there are 300,000 or so distinct CDR3 sequences, about a sixth of which are singletons. The sequenced sample was peripheral blood. Every receptor here comes from an adult man with Graves' ophthalmopathy.

There are many counts of this clonotype. The genes are TRBV11-2 and TRBJ1-2, with TRBD1 identical over 9 bases. CDR3 length: 15 residues. The ends lost 4 bases at V and 5 bases at J; junction bases unmatched: 8. The germline CDR1 and CDR2 sequences are SGHAT and FQNNGV. CDR3 sequence reads: CASSSGTGRTYGYTF. CDR3 sequence (DNA): TGTGCCAGCAGCTCCGGGACAGGGCGGACGTATGGCTACACCTTC.

This clonotype came up many times. The V call is TRBV11-1, the J call TRBJ1-1; 8 bases fit TRBD1. Trimming removed 5 bases from V and 2 bases from J; junction bases left unmatched: 10. Germline CDR1 SGHAT, CDR2 FQDESV (reference sequence). This CDR3 is 16 amino acids long. The CDR3 sequence is CASSGDRGSPNTEAFF. CDR3 nucleotides: TGTGCCAGCAGCGGTGACAGGGGAAGTCCCAACACTGAAGCTTTCTTT.

This clonotype was picked up many times. This rearrangement joins TRBV5-1 to TRBJ2-5; 11 bases match TRBD2. This CDR3 has 16 residues. Germline CDR1 reads SGHRS; CDR2 reads YFSETQ. V lost 7 bases and J lost 5; bases outside the gene matches: 13. The CDR3 DNA reads as TGCGCCAGCGACCCCTTAGCGGGAGGGCCTGTGGAGACCCAGTACTTC. It encodes CASDPLAGGPVETQYF.

This clonotype was seen many times. The chain combines TRBV6-1 with TRBJ2-5; 8 bases line up with TRBD1. The germline CDR1 and CDR2 sequences are MNHNS and SASEGT. This CDR3 is 15 amino acids long. V lost 7 bases, J lost 7 bases, and 14 bases stayed unmatched. In DNA, the CDR3 is TGTGCCAGCAACCTATCCAGGGGGCCCCATGCGACCCAGTACTTC. The encoded protein is CASNLSRGPHATQYF.

This clonotype has ten or more counts. The gene calls are TRBV5-1 and TRBJ2-7; no firm D call. CDR1 and CDR2 from the germline V gene are SGHRS and YFSETQ. This CDR3 has 9 residues. The CDR3 DNA follows: TGCGCCAGCAGCCCCCCCACTCGAGTC. This gives the protein CASSPPTRV.

The table lists this clonotype with many counts. V gene TRBV20-1 combines with J gene TRBJ1-1, with TRBD1 matching over 7 bases. From germline, CDR1 is DFQATT and CDR2 SNEGSKA (reference sequence). This CDR3 region has 15 residues. The V gene end was trimmed by 3 bases and the J gene end by 1 base; junction bases not matched to a gene: 8. As DNA, the CDR3 is TGCAGTGCTAGGAGGGGGCAGGCGAGGAACACTGAAGCTTTCTTT. Translated: CSARRGQARNTEAFF.

In its sample, this clonotype was seen many times. The rearrangement uses TRBV6-1 and TRBJ2-2; D possibly corresponds to TRBD1 (5 bases). CDR3 size: 15 residues. The germline V gene has CDR1 MNHNS and CDR2 SASEGT. With 3 bases removed from V and 4 bases from J, the gap between germline ends came to 12 bases. This CDR3 is CASSENRLFTGELFF. The DNA of the CDR3 is TGTGCCAGCAGTGAGAACAGGTTATTCACCGGGGAGCTGTTTTTT.

This clonotype was recorded many times. The rearrangement joins TRBV2 to TRBJ2-2, with D uncertain. Germline V gene lookup returns CDR1 SNHLY and CDR2 FYNNEI. Trimming took off 1 base at V and 5 bases at J, with 5 bases between the two ends. The CDR3 covers 13 residues. The CDR3 loop reads CASSEEGTGELFF. The CDR3 coding sequence is TGTGCCAGCAGTGAAGAGGGAACCGGGGAGCTGTTTTTT.

Many counts were recorded for this clonotype. The V call is TRBV18, the J call TRBJ2-5, with no clear D. Germline V gives CDR1 KGHSH, CDR2 LQKENI. V gave up 3 bases and J gave up 4 bases, with 9 bases separating them. CDR3 length equals 13 residues. The CDR3 region is CASSPGPGETQYF. CDR3 in DNA: TGTGCCAGCTCACCCGGACCGGGAGAGACCCAGTACTTC.

The chain joins TRBV7-2 to TRBJ2-7; the D is unclear. Germline loops: CDR1 SGHTA, CDR2 FQGNSA. The CDR3 consists of 15 residues. V was pared by 2 bases and J by 2 bases, with 13 bases between. CDR3 sequence: CASSLNHDRTYEQYF. The CDR3, as DNA: TGTGCCAGCAGCTTAAACCATGATCGTACCTACGAGCAGTACTTC. The full variable domain, its missing parts supplied by reference TRBV7-2 and TRBJ2-7, is GAGVSQSPSNKVTEKGKDVELRCDPISGHTALYWYRQSLGQGLEFLIYFQGNSAPDKSGLPSDRFSAERTGGSVSTLTIQRTQQEDSAVYLCASSLNHDRTYEQYFGPGTRLTVT.

This clonotype appeared a few times. This could be a read error, since a much larger clone is one nucleotide away. V is TRBV20-1 and J is TRBJ2-7; the D gene could be TRBD1 or TRBD2 (5 bases each). CDR3 length: 15 amino acids. The germline V gene has CDR1 DFQATT and CDR2 SNEGSKA (reference sequence). In DNA form, the CDR3 reads TGCAATGCCCCCTCGGATCCAGGGAGCTCCTACGAGCAGTACTTC. Protein: CNAPSDPGSSYEQYF.

At least ten counts were recorded for this clonotype. The chain couples TRBV6-1 to TRBJ1-5; the match to TRBD1 covers 10 bases. Per germline, CDR1 MNHNS and CDR2 SASEGT. Trimming at V came to 3 bases and at J to 4 bases, leaving 3 bases not matched to a gene. The CDR3 has 15 amino acids. In nucleotides, the CDR3 is TGTGCCAGCAGTGATTGGGACAGGGGAAATCAGCCCCAGCATTTT. Residues: CASSDWDRGNQPQHF.

This clonotype was observed many times. The chain carries TRBV20-1 and TRBJ1-2; D gene uncertain. The CDR3 covers 14 residues. Trimming left V 6 bases short and J 6 bases short, with 20 bases between. CDR1 and CDR2 (germline): DFQATT, SNEGSKA (reference sequence). Here the CDR3 reads CSADDTNIHHGYTF. The CDR3, as DNA: TGCAGTGCGGACGACACAAACATCCACCATGGCTACACCTTC.

In its sample, this clonotype was seen many times. The chain combines TRBV6-1 with TRBJ1-5; weak D call: TRBD1 (6 bases). The CDR3 consists of 18 residues. The V end was cut by 0 bases, the J end by 0 bases, with 15 bases between. The V gene's germline CDR1 is MNHNS and CDR2 SASEGT. The CDR3 DNA reads TGTGCCAGCAGTGAAGCGCTGCGACAGGAATATAGCAATCAGCCCCAGCATTTT. Translating it yields CASSEALRQEYSNQPQHF.

This clonotype was seen repeatedly, ten times or more. This sequence joins TRBV7-9 and TRBJ2-7, with 8 bases matching TRBD2. Per the germline V gene, CDR1 is SEHNR and CDR2 is FQNEAQ (reference sequence). The CDR3 contains 17 residues. The V gene end was trimmed by 1 base and the J gene end by 5 bases; junction bases not matched to a gene: 13. CDR3 sequence reads: CASSLVPGGLGVDEQYF. CDR3 nucleotides: TGTGCCAGCAGCTTAGTCCCGGGGGGACTAGGGGTGGACGAGCAGTACTTC. The full variable domain, rest sourced from reference TRBV7-9 and TRBJ2-7, is DTGVSQNPRHKITKRGQNVTFRCDPISEHNRLYWYRQTLGQGPEFLTYFQNEAQLEKSRLLSDRFSAERPKGSFSTLEIQRTEQGDSAMYLCASSLVPGGLGVDEQYFGPGTRLTVT.

The chain employs TRBV20-1 and TRBJ2-7; no firm D call. CDR3 length: 12 amino acids. The germline gives CDR1 DFQATT, CDR2 SNEGSKA (reference sequence). Trimming cost V 6 bases and J 1 base, with 10 bases left between them. CDR3 loop: CSAPRKSYEQYF. In DNA, the CDR3 is TGCAGTGCCCCCCGGAAGTCCTACGAGCAGTACTTC.

This clonotype has only a few counts. At one of its ends the junction is not consistent with the germline gene, which may arise from a read error. The V call is TRBV2, the J call TRBJ2-7, with D unresolved. There are 15 residues in the CDR3. Per the germline V gene, CDR1 is SNHLY and CDR2 is FYNNEI. The CDR3 region is CASSEDCPDGYEQSF. The CDR3 DNA follows: TGTGCCAGCAGTGAAGACTGCCCTGACGGCTACGAGCAGTCCTTC.

Ten or more counts support this clonotype. This sequence joins TRBV12-3 or TRBV12-4 and TRBJ1-5, with TRBD1 as a possible D gene (5 bases). V lost 5 bases and J 9 bases, leaving 8 bases between the germline ends. The CDR3 spans 11 residues. This CDR3 is CASSGGGPQHF. The CDR3 region has the DNA TGTGCCAGCAGTGGGGGGGGGCCCCAGCATTTT.

This clonotype was seen repeatedly, ten times or more. V is TRBV14 and J is TRBJ2-5; no reliable D call. Trimming took 2 bases from V and 5 from J, leaving 9 bases between them. From germline, CDR1 is SGHDN and CDR2 FVKESK. This CDR3 is 13 amino acids long. CDR3 coding DNA: TGTGCCAGCAGCCAATTTCGCTTGGAGACCCAGTACTTC. This gives the protein CASSQFRLETQYF.

The V call is TRBV20-1, the J call TRBJ2-7, with 9 nucleotides matching TRBD1. The CDR3 consists of 14 residues. V shed 5 bases and J 4 bases; nucleotides not matched to a gene: 9. Germline V lookup: CDR1 DFQATT, CDR2 SNEGSKA (reference sequence). The CDR3 DNA reads as TGCAGTGCTGGTTTATCGGACAGGGGTTACGAGCAGTACTTC. Translating it yields CSAGLSDRGYEQYF.

This clonotype was observed many times. The rearrangement uses TRBV7-3 and TRBJ2-2; TRBD2 aligns across 10 bases. Unmatched junction bases numbered 9, after V lost 2 bases and J lost 3 bases. Germline V gene data show CDR1 as SGHTA and CDR2 as FQGTGA. CDR3 length: 18 residues. CDR3 in amino acids: CASSLLAGGRVDTGELFF. In DNA, the CDR3 is TGTGCCAGCAGCTTATTAGCGGGGGGCCGGGTGGACACCGGGGAGCTGTTTTTT.

The table lists this clonotype with many counts. The rearrangement joins TRBV7-2 to TRBJ2-2; maybe TRBD2 (5 bases). V was trimmed by 3 bases and J by 3 bases, leaving 11 bases between them. The length of the CDR3 is 15 residues. In germline, CDR1 is SGHTA, CDR2 FQGNSA. The CDR3 nucleotides are TGTGCCAGCAGCTTTTCTAGCTCCCACACCGGGGAGCTGTTTTTT. This gives the protein CASSFSSSHTGELFF.

This clonotype was counted once. CDR3 loop: CASSLGGAGAYNEQFF. DNA of the CDR3: TGCGCCAGCAGCTTGGGTGGGGCAGGGGCCTACAATGAGCAGTTCTTC. The chain carries TRBV5-1 and TRBJ2-1; tentatively, D is TRBD1 (6 bases). This CDR3 is 16 amino acids long. The germline V gene encodes CDR1 SGHRS and CDR2 YFSETQ. Trimming left V 0 bases short and J 2 bases short, with 12 bases between.

The V gene is TRBV12-3 or TRBV12-4, the J gene TRBJ2-7; tentative D call: TRBD2 (5 bases). The length of the CDR3 is 15 residues. The germline V and J ends were trimmed by 2 bases and 5 bases, with 16 bases remaining between them. The CDR3 reads CASSLMAASGNEQYF. The DNA for the CDR3 is TGTGCCAGCAGTTTAATGGCGGCCAGCGGTAACGAGCAGTACTTC.

V and J are TRBV7-8 and TRBJ1-1; D possibly corresponds to TRBD1 (5 bases). Deletions cut 5 bases from V and 8 bases from J, with 15 bases between. This CDR3 region has 13 residues. CDR1 is SGHVS and CDR2 is FQNEAQ in the germline V gene. This chain's CDR3 is CASSTGTVSEAFF. The CDR3 nucleotides are TGTGCCAGCAGCACCGGGACCGTTAGCGAAGCTTTCTTT.

This clonotype was seen ten or more times. V and J are TRBV7-6 and TRBJ2-2; D is undetermined. The CDR3 runs to 14 residues. V shed 8 bases and J shed 1 base, with 11 bases lying between them. From germline, CDR1 is SGHVS and CDR2 FNYEAQ. The CDR3 bases are TGTGCCAGCCACAGCCCGGGGAACACCGGGGAGCTGTTTTTT. Residues: CASHSPGNTGELFF.

At least ten counts were recorded for this clonotype. The chain uses TRBV2 and TRBJ2-5, with 10 positions matching TRBD2. The CDR3 totals 13 residues. Germline V gene lookup returns CDR1 SNHLY and CDR2 FYNNEI. Germline trimming cut 2 bases from V and 8 bases from J; bases unmatched to any gene: 2. The CDR3 sequence: CASSEQREGTQYF. Here the CDR3 DNA reads TGTGCCAGCAGTGAACAGCGGGAGGGTACCCAGTACTTC. The full variable domain, its missing parts supplied by reference TRBV2 and TRBJ2-5, is EPEVTQTPSHQVTQMGQEVILRCVPISNHLYFYWYRQILGQKVEFLVSFYNNEISEKSEIFDDQFSVERPDGSNFTLKIRSTKLEDSAMYFCASSEQREGTQYFGPGTRLLVL.

In its sample, this clonotype was seen many times. The J gene is TRBJ1-1, the V gene TRBV20-1; weak D call: TRBD1 (5 bases). The V end lost 5 bases, the J end lost 0 bases, and 13 bases lay between the germline ends. Per the germline V gene, CDR1 is DFQATT and CDR2 is SNEGSKA (reference sequence). This CDR3 comprises 14 residues. In DNA form, the CDR3 reads TGCAGTGCTCCCGAGGGACCAATGAACACTGAAGCTTTCTTT. Translated, it gives CSAPEGPMNTEAFF.